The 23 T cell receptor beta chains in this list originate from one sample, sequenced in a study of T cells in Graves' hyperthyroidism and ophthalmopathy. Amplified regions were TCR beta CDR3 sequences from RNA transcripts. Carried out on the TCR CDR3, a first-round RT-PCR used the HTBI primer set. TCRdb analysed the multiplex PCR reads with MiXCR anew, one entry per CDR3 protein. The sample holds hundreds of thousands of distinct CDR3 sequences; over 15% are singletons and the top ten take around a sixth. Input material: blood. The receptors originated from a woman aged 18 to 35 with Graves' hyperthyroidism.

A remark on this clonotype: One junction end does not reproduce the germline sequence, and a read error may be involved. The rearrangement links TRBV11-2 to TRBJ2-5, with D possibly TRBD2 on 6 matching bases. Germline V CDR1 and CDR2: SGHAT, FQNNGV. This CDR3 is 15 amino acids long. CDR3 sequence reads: CASSQDEGTSETQYF. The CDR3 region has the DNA TGCGCCAGCAGCCAAGATGAGGGGACTTCAGAGACCCAGTACTTC.

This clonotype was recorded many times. The CDR3, as DNA: TGCAGCGTTTCGGGCAGGGTGAACACTGAAGCTTTCTTT. This codes for CSVSGRVNTEAFF. The chain links TRBV29-1 to TRBJ1-1; tentatively, D is TRBD1 (5 bases). V lost 5 bases, J lost 0 bases, and 10 bases lay in between. Germline lookup yields CDR1 SQVTM and CDR2 ANQGSEA. CDR3 length: 13 residues.

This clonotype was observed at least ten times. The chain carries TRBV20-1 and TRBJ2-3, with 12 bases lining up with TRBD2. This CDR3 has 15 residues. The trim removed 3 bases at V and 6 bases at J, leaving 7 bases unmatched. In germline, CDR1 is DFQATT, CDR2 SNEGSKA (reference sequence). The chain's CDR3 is CSASPLAGGGDTQYF. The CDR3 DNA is TGCAGTGCTAGCCCACTAGCGGGAGGAGGGGATACGCAGTATTTT.

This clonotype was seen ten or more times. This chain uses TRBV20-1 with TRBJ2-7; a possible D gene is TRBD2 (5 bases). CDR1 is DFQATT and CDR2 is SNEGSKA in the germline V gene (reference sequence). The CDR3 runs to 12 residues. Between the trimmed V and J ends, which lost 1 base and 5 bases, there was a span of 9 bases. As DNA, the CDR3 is TGCAGTGCTAGAGGGGGAGTAAACGAGCAGTACTTC. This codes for CSARGGVNEQYF.

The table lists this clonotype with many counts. CDR3 bases: TGTGCCACCATCGACAGGACTTCCTACGAGCAGTACTTC. This sequence encodes CATIDRTSYEQYF. The chain has TRBV28 and TRBJ2-7; a possible D gene is TRBD1 (6 bases). The V gene's germline CDR1 is MDHEN and CDR2 SYDVKM. V was shortened by 10 bases and J by 1 base, with 14 bases between the two germline ends. There are 13 residues in the CDR3.

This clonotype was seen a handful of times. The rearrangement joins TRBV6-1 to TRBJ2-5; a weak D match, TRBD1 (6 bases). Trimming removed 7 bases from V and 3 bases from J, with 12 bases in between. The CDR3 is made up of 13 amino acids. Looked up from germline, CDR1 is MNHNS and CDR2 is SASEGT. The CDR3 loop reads CASTPAGEETQYF. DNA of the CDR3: TGTGCCAGCACACCGGCAGGGGAAGAGACCCAGTACTTC.

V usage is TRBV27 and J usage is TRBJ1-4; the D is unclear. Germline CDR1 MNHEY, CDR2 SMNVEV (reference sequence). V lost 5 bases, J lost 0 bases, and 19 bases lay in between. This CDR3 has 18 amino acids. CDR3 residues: CASSPQLTNSSTNEKLFF. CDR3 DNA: TGTGCCAGCAGTCCCCAGTTGACAAATTCCTCAACTAATGAAAAACTGTTTTTT.

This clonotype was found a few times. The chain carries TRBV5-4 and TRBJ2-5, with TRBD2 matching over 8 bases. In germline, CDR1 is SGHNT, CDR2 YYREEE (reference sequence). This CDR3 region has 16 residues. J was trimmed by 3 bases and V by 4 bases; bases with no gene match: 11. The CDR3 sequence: CASSPGTRTAEETQYF. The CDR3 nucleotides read TGTGCCAGCAGCCCGGGGACTAGAACGGCGGAAGAGACCCAGTACTTC.

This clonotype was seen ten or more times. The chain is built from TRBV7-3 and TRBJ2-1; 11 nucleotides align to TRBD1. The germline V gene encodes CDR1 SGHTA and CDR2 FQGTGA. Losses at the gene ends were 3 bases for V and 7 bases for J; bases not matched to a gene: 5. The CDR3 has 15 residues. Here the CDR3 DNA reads TGTGCCAGCAGCTTGGACAGGGGGCGCGAGAATGAGCAGTTCTTC. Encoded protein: CASSLDRGRENEQFF.

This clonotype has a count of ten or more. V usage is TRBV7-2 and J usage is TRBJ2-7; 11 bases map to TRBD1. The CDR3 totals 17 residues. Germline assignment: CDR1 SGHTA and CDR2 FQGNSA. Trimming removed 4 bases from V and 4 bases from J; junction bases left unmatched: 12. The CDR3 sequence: CASSSGQGALRLYEQYF. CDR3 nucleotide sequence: TGTGCCAGCAGCTCCGGACAGGGGGCACTACGATTATACGAGCAGTACTTC.

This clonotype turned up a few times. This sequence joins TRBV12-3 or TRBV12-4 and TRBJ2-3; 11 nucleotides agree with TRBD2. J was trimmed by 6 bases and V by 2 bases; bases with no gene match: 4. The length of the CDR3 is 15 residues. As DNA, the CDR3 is TGTGCCAGCAGTTTAAAGACTAGCGGGGTTGATACGCAGTATTTT. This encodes CASSLKTSGVDTQYF.

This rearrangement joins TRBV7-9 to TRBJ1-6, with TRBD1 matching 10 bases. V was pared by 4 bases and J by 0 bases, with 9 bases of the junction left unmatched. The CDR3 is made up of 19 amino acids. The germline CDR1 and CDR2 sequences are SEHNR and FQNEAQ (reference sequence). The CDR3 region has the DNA TGTGCCAGCAGCTCCCGGGACAGGGGACAGAGCTCCTATAATTCACCCCTCCACTTT. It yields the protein CASSSRDRGQSSYNSPLHF. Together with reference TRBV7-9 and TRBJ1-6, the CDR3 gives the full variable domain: DTGVSQNPRHKITKRGQNVTFRCDPISEHNRLYWYRQTLGQGPEFLTYFQNEAQLEKSRLLSDRFSAERPKGSFSTLEIQRTEQGDSAMYLCASSSRDRGQSSYNSPLHFGNGTRLTVT.

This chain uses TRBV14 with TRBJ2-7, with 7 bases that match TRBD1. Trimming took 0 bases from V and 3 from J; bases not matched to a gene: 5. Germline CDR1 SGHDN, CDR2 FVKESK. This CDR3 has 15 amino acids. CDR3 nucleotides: TGTGCCAGCAGCCAAGATTCGGGACAGCACTACGAGCAGTACTTC. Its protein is CASSQDSGQHYEQYF.

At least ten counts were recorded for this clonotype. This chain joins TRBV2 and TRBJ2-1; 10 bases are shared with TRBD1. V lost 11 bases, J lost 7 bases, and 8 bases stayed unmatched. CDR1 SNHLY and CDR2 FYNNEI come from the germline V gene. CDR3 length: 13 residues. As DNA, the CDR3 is TGTGCCGGAGAGACAGGGGGCTATAATGAGCAGTTCTTC. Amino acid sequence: CAGETGGYNEQFF.

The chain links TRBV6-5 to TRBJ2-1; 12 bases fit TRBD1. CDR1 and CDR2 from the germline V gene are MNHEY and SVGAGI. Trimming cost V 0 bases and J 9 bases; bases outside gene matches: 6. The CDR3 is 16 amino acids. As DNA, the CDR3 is TGTGCCAGCAGTTACTCCCGGGACAGGGGGCATGGTGAGCAGTTCTTC. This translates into CASSYSRDRGHGEQFF.

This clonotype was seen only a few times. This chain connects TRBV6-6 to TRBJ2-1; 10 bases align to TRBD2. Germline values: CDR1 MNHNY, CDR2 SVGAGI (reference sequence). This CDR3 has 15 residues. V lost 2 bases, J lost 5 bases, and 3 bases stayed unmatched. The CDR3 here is CASSYLAGADNEQFF. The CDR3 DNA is TGTGCCAGCAGTTACCTAGCGGGAGCCGACAATGAGCAGTTCTTC.

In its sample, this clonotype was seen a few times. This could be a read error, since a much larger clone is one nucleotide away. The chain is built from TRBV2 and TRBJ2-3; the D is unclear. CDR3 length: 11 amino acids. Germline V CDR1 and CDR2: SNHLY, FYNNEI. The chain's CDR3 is CACRLADTQYF. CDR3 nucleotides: TGTGCCTGCAGATTAGCAGATACGCAGTATTTT.

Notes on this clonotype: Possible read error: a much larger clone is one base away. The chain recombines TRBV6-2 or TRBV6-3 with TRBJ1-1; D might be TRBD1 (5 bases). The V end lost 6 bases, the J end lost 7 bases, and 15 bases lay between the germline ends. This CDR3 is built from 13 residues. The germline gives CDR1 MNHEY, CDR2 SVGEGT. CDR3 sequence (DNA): TGTGCCAGCAGCAGGGACGGGGGGAATGAAGCTTTCTTT. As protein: CASSRDGGNEAFF.

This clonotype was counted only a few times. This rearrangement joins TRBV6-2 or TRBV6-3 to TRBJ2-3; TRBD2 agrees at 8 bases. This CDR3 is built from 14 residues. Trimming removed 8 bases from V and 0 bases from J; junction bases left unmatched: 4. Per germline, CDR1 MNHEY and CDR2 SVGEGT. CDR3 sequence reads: CASHRGGSTDTQYF. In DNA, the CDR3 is TGTGCCAGCCATCGCGGGGGGAGCACAGATACGCAGTATTTT.

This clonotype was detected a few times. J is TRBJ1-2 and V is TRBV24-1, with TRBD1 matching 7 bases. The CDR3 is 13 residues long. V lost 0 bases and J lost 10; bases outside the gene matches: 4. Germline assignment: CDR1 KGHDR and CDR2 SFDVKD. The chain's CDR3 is CATSDLSRGDYTF. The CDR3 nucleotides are TGTGCCACCAGTGATTTGAGCAGGGGGGACTACACCTTC.

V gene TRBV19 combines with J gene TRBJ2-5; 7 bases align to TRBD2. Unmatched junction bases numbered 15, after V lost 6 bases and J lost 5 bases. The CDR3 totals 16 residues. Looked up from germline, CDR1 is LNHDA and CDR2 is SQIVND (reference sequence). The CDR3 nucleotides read TGTGCCAGTAGCCCCTCTAGCGGAGGCCGGGGGGAGACCCAGTACTTC. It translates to CASSPSSGGRGETQYF.

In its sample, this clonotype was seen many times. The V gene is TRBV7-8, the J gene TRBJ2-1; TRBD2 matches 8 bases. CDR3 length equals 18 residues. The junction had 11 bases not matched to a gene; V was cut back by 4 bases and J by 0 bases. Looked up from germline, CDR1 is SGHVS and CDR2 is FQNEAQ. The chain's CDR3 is CASSWAKTGGHSYNEQFF. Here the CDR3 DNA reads TGTGCCAGCAGCTGGGCCAAGACGGGGGGGCACTCCTACAATGAGCAGTTCTTC.

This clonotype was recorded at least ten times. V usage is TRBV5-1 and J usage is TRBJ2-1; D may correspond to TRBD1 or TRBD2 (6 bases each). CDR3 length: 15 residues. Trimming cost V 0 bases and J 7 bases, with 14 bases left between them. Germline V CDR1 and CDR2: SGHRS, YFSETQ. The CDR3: CASSLGPRGRNEQFF. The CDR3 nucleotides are TGCGCCAGCAGCTTGGGCCCAAGGGGGAGGAATGAGCAGTTCTTC.